This T cell receptor (beta chain) was profiled in a study of T cells after yellow fever vaccination. Study-wide background: Low-cell-number fractions underwent preparation using SMART-Seq v4 Ultra Low Input. Study-wide results and caveats: The bulk population could contribute abundant contaminating clonotypes to FACS-sorted repertoires.

This CDR3 region has 17 residues. Germline V gene sequence: CDR1 SGHVS, CDR2 FQNEAQ. The V and J ends lost 6 bases and 4 bases, in that order; junction bases with no gene match: 14. TCRdb processed the 5' RACE reads anew with MiXCR; each CDR3 protein has one entry. The sample carries approximately 300,000 distinct CDR3 sequences, under 15% recorded once. This clonotype was observed a few times. The antigen remains undetermined. This TCR derives from a young man who received the YFV17D yellow fever vaccine. The input for sequencing was CD4+ T cells sorted from PBMCs, taken 45 days after the yellow fever booster vaccination. This chain links TRBV7-8 with TRBJ2-1, with TRBD2 matching over 8 bases. The CDR3 DNA reads as TGTGCCAGCAGACCACCCGGCTCTAGCGGGTGGTACAATGAGCAGTTCTTC. This gives the protein CASRPPGSSGWYNEQFF.